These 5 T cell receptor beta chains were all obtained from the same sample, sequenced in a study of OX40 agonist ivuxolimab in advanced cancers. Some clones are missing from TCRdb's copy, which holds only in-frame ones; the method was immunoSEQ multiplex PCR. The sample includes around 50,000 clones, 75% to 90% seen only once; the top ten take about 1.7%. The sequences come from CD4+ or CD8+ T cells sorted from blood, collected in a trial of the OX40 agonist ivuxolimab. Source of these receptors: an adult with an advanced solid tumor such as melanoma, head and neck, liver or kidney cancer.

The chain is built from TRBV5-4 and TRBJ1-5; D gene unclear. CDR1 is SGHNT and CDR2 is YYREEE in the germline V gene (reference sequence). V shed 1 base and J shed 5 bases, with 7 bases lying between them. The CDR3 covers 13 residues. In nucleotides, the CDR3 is TGTGCCAGCAGCTTGTCAAGTGATCAGCCCCAGCATTTT. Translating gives CASSLSSDQPQHF. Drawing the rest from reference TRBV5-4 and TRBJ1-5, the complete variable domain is ETGVTQSPTHLIKTRGQQVTLRCSSQSGHNTVSWYQQALGQGPQFIFQYYREEENGRGNFPPRFSGLQFPNYSSELNVNALELDDSALYLCASSLSSDQPQHFGDGTRLSIL.

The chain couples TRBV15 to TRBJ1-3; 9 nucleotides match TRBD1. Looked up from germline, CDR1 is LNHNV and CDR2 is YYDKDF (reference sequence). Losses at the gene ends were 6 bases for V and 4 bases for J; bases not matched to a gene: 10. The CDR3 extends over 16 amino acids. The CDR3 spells CATRRPGTGSGNTIYF. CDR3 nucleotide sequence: TGTGCCACCAGGAGGCCCGGGACAGGGTCCGGAAACACCATATATTTT.

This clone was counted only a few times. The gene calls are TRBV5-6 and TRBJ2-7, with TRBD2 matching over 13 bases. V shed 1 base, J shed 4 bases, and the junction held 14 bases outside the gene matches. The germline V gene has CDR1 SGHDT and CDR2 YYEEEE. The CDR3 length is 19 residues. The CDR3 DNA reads TGTGCCAGCAGCTTGTTCGGACTAGCGGGGGATAAGGGGACTTACGAGCAGTACTTC. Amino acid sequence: CASSLFGLAGDKGTYEQYF.

The CDR3 sequence is CASSSAGVNNEQFF. CDR3 in DNA: TGTGCCAGCAGCTCAGCGGGAGTGAACAATGAGCAGTTCTTC. The chain links TRBV5-6 to TRBJ2-1; TRBD2 agrees at 8 bases. J lost 5 bases, V lost 3 bases, and 4 bases had no gene match. The length of the CDR3 is 14 residues. Germline V gives CDR1 SGHDT, CDR2 YYEEEE.

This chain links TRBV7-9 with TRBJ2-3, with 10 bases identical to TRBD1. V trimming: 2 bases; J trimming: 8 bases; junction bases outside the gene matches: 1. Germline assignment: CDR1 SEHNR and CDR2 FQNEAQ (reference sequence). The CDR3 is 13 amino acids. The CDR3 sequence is CASSLRDRGTQYF. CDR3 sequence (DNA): TGTGCCAGCAGCTTAAGGGACAGGGGTACGCAGTATTTT. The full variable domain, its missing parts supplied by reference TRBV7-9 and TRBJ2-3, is DTGVSQNPRHKITKRGQNVTFRCDPISEHNRLYWYRQTLGQGPEFLTYFQNEAQLEKSRLLSDRFSAERPKGSFSTLEIQRTEQGDSAMYLCASSLRDRGTQYFGPGTRLTVL.